Described below is a single T cell receptor (beta chain) sequence and its context. These data originate in a study of blood T cell repertoires in COVID-19. Study-level information: The United States, Italy and Spain provided the acute and convalescent COVID-19 samples.

Sequencing used immunoSEQ multiplex PCR; TCRdb keeps in-frame clones, though not all of them. The table includes around 340,000 clones, less than 90% detected once. Sequenced material: peripheral blood. The receptor's source is a woman between 55 and 75 years old with COVID-19, enrolled during active disease.

CDR3 DNA sequence: TGTGCCAGCAGCAAAGGACTAGCGGGGCTAATTTACCCGAACACCGGGGAGCTGTTTTTT. Protein: CASSKGLAGLIYPNTGELFF. This chain uses TRBV21-1 with TRBJ2-2; the table's D call, TRBD2, has no DNA check behind it. TRBV21-1 is an annotated pseudogene. This CDR3 has 20 residues.